The sequence of this T cell receptor (beta chain) was determined in a study of T cell responses to AZD1222 COVID-19 vaccine (dated by TCRdb to 2020 to 2023). Context from the whole study: A total of under 250 trial participants underwent TCR sequencing, of whom around 210 had received two doses of AZD1222 and around 26 had received two doses of the MenACWY control vaccine. Trial participants were enrolled into age subgroups of 18-55, 56-69 and 70-plus years, which contained roughly 150, 30 and 60 TCR-sequenced participants, respectively. Summary of the overall study and its limitations: Reportedly, close to half of the unique spike-specific TCRs recognized epitopes lying outside the regions that are mutated in the B.1.351 and B.1.1.7 variants. A significant rise in spike-specific TCR breadth and depth was observed after two AZD1222 doses relative to day 0 and relative to MenACWY recipients. Conclusions about previously exposed vaccinees were limited because only a handful of AZD1222 recipients were SARS-CoV-2 seropositive at baseline. No day 14 peak-response samples were available, so repertoires were characterized only after the peak T cell response. In the small 56-69-year group, the increase in depth fell short of significance, most likely because of low power. The whole spike protein was spanned by vaccine-associated CD4 TCRs, and dominant responses were seen in regions 160-218 and 743-854. Participants were mostly white British, with more females than males. The authors suggested clonal diversity may have been underestimated.

Taken with the paper, the label for time point translates to: baseline before first vaccination. This specimen's treatment or condition label, per the study, means: meningococcal conjugate vaccine given as trial control. Samples from vaccinated people were obtained from the UK trials COV001 and COV002, which included a single-blind randomized controlled phase 2/3 trial of AZD1222 (ChAdOx1 nCoV-19) in healthy adults. Trial participant PBMC samples were collected at day 0 and day 28 after the second dose for TCRbeta chain sequencing. The CDR3 regions of human TCRbeta chains were analyzed by immunosequencing. Regarding the original processing steps: TCRs in the repertoires were matched against a reference library of SARS-CoV-2-specific TCRs that had been generated with the MIRA antigen-specificity platform. Breadth was defined as the fraction of unique TCRs that were SARS-CoV-2-associated, and depth was defined as the fraction of total T cells that were SARS-CoV-2-associated. Using the MIRA data, each spike-specific TCR was assigned both to the spike region to which the TCR was reactive and to a CD4 or CD8 class. Log10-transformed breadth and depth values were compared by one-way ANOVA with Sidak's multiple comparisons tests. As stored in TCRdb, this immuneACCESS dataset retains in-frame rearrangements with V and J assigned. A fraction of the clones does not appear; measured against another copy, unresolved V genes explain less than half of the discrepancy, and the remainder lacks a known reason. The V and J calls and the clone size are those of that table, but D and trimming were determined from the DNA. The sample includes tens of thousands of clones, with approximately 90% observed a single time. Clones ranked in the top ten supply less than 5.5% of the sample.

As concerns this clone: Its antigen is unknown. No qualities accompany the bases; no much larger clone lies one base away.

The input for sequencing was peripheral blood, taken on day 0 of MenACWY control vaccination. This sequence was found in an adult in good health.

At the DNA level, the sequence is TGTGCCAGCAGTCCGACGGGACAGGGCTATGGCTACACCTTC. Translated, it gives CASSPTGQGYGYTF. The V and J segments used are TRBV6-2 or TRBV6-3 and TRBJ1-2, and 9 junction bases match TRBD1. The germline V end is reduced by 5 bases and the J end by 4 bases; junction bases left unmatched: 5. The CDR3 runs 14 amino acids, cysteine and phenylalanine included. Only the CDR3 DNA is retained, 42 bases long and in frame from the first base. Sequences MNHEY (CDR1) and SVGEGT (CDR2) are obtained from the germline V gene.